These T cell receptor beta chains were read from a single sample in a study of beta chain features in type 1 diabetes. Clones were sequenced by immunoSEQ multiplex PCR, and TCRdb holds only the in-frame ones, with some missing. The repertoire holds just over 600,000 clones, with roughly 15% as singletons. Material for sequencing was naive CD4+ T cells from blood. All receptors come from a young man in good health. The CDR3 runs from the conserved cysteine through the conserved F or W. A D gene is named only where the DNA matches it firmly. The size field is filled for only some rows; it gives once, few, many or a size class.

-,TRBD1,TRBV5-1,TRBJ1-2,CASSLGQAANYGYTF,TGCGCCAGCAGCTTAGGACAGGCAGCTAACTATGGCTACACCTTC
-,-,TRBV6-6,TRBJ1-4,CASSHRAKNEKLFF,TGTGCCAGCAGCCATCGGGCCAAAAATGAAAAACTGTTTTTT
-,-,TRBV7-9,TRBJ1-5,CASSLAGGRDQPQHF,TGTGCCAGCAGCTTAGCGGGGGGGCGTGATCAGCCCCAGCATTTT
few,TRBD1,TRBV25-1,TRBJ1-2,CASSDIIPGQRNYGYTF,TGTGCCAGCAGTGACATAATCCCGGGACAGCGTAACTATGGCTACACCTTC
few,-,TRBV27,TRBJ1-2,CASSSFLENNYGYTF,TGTGCCAGCAGTTCCTTCTTGGAAAATAACTATGGCTACACCTTC
-,-,TRBV4-3,TRBJ2-1,CASGETGRGNEQFF,TGCGCCAGCGGTGAGACAGGGCGGGGCAATGAGCAGTTCTTC
-,TRBD2,TRBV29-1,TRBJ2-3,CSVGGVAGGPSMYTQYF,TGCAGCGTGGGGGGTGTAGCGGGAGGGCCAAGCATGTATACGCAGTATTTT
-,-,TRBV5-6,TRBJ2-3,CASSAGLTFTDTQYF,TGTGCCAGCAGCGCAGGGCTAACATTCACAGATACGCAGTATTTT
-,TRBD1,TRBV5-4,TRBJ2-3,CASSSRTGGSTDTQYF,TGTGCCAGCAGCTCACGGACAGGGGGTTCCACAGATACGCAGTATTTT
few,-,TRBV19,TRBJ2-1,CASRTTELSYNEQFF,TGTGCCAGTAGGACTACAGAACTTTCCTACAATGAGCAGTTCTTC
-,-,TRBV10-3,TRBJ2-5,CALGPRGVETQYF,TGTGCCTTAGGGCCCCGCGGGGTGGAGACCCAGTACTTC
few,-,TRBV15,TRBJ2-2,CATSRLPNTGELFF,TGTGCCACCAGCAGACTCCCGAACACCGGGGAGCTGTTTTTT
few,-,TRBV7-9,TRBJ2-3,CASSRLAPSTDTQYF,TGTGCCAGCAGCCGATTGGCCCCTAGCACAGATACGCAGTATTTT
-,-,TRBV28,TRBJ2-1,CASSFWDAGTAGFDEQFF,TGTGCCAGCAGTTTTTGGGACGCCGGGACGGCTGGATTCGATGAGCAGTTCTTC
-,TRBD2,TRBV2,TRBJ2-1,CASSLISGGPIYNEQFF,TGTGCCAGCAGCCTAATAAGCGGGGGGCCCATCTACAATGAGCAGTTCTTC
many,TRBD1,TRBV10-3,TRBJ1-4,CAISDREAEKLFF,TGTGCCATCTCTGACAGGGAGGCAGAAAAACTGTTTTTT
-,-,TRBV28,TRBJ1-2,CASSLPTGPYGYTF,TGTGCCAGCAGTTTACCGACAGGCCCGTATGGCTACACCTTC
-,-,TRBV9,TRBJ2-3,CASSNPGPDTQYF,TGTGCCAGCAGCAATCCAGGACCAGATACGCAGTATTTT
-,-,TRBV10-3,TRBJ2-7,CAISDPNLYEQYF,TGTGCCATCAGTGACCCCAACCTCTACGAGCAGTACTTC
-,-,TRBV10-3,TRBJ2-5,CAISESTQPTQYF,TGTGCCATCAGTGAGTCTACCCAGCCGACCCAGTACTTC
-,-,TRBV6-1,TRBJ1-1,CASSEVRGLTEAFF,TGTGCCAGCAGTGAAGTGAGGGGCTTGACTGAAGCTTTCTTT
few,TRBD2,TRBV9,TRBJ2-1,CASSATSSHNEQFF,TGTGCCAGCAGCGCGACTAGCTCCCACAATGAGCAGTTCTTC
few,-,TRBV7-2,TRBJ2-7,CASSPLAKQYF,TGTGCCAGCAGCCCCCTGGCGAAGCAGTACTTC
-,TRBD2,TRBV7-8,TRBJ2-3,CASSRTLAGGPPRHTDTQYF,TGTGCCAGCAGCCGCACGCTAGCGGGAGGGCCTCCACGCCACACAGATACGCAGTATTTT
once,-,TRBV29-1,TRBJ2-3,CSVEESTDTQYF,TGCAGCGTTGAGGAGAGCACAGATACGCAGTATTTT
few,-,TRBV14,TRBJ2-2,CASSQFLNTVELFF,TGTGCCAGCAGCCAATTTCTGAACACCGTGGAGCTGTTTTTT
-,TRBD1,TRBV11-1,TRBJ1-2,CASSPRTGVYGYTF,TGTGCCAGCAGCCCCCGGACAGGCGTCTATGGCTACACCTTC
-,-,TRBV4-3,TRBJ1-2,CASSQSGGYTF,TGCGCCAGCAGCCAGTCTGGGGGCTACACCTTC
-,TRBD2,TRBV16,TRBJ2-7,CASSPLAGRTYEQYF,TGTGCCAGCAGTCCTCTAGCGGGAAGGACCTACGAGCAGTACTTC
-,-,TRBV7-6,TRBJ2-3,CASSLLGRFGDTDTQYF,TGTGCCAGCAGCTTACTGGGCAGGTTTGGGGACACAGATACGCAGTATTTT
few,-,TRBV18,TRBJ1-1,CASSTWDGRLNTEAFF,TGTGCCAGCTCAACCTGGGACGGAAGGTTGAACACTGAAGCTTTCTTT
-,-,TRBV9,TRBJ1-5,CASSPSNSNQPQHF,TGTGCCAGCAGCCCCAGTAATAGCAATCAGCCCCAGCATTTT
-,-,TRBV19,TRBJ2-7,CASSTQRRSYEQYF,TGTGCCAGTAGTACCCAACGGCGAAGCTACGAGCAGTACTTC
few,-,TRBV9,TRBJ2-3,CASSPRDGPSTDTQYF,TGTGCCAGCAGCCCCCGGGACGGACCCAGCACAGATACGCAGTATTTT
-,TRBD1,TRBV28,TRBJ1-3,CASSSGGVEGNTIYF,TGTGCCAGCAGTTCAGGGGGGGTAGAAGGAAACACCATATATTTT
-,TRBD1,TRBV18,TRBJ2-7,CASSQTGTGPYEQYF,TGTGCCAGCTCACAGACCGGGACAGGTCCCTACGAGCAGTACTTC
few,-,TRBV25-1,TRBJ1-2,CASSDTRVAGYTF,TGTGCCAGCAGTGACACAAGGGTGGCTGGCTACACCTTC
-,TRBD1,TRBV11-3,TRBJ1-1,CASSHGTVKNTEAFF,TGTGCCAGCAGCCATGGGACAGTCAAGAACACTGAAGCTTTCTTT
few,TRBD1,TRBV11-3,TRBJ2-1,CASSAGTGKPVF,TGTGCCAGCAGCGCCGGGACAGGGAAACCCGTCTTC
few,-,TRBV27,TRBJ1-1,CASSLAGRNTEAFF,TGTGCCAGCAGTTTAGCCGGCAGGAACACTGAAGCTTTCTTT
-,TRBD2,TRBV5-1,TRBJ2-3,CASSLAQRGITDTQYF,TGCGCCAGCAGCTTGGCCCAGCGGGGGATCACAGATACGCAGTATTTT
-,-,TRBV4-2,TRBJ2-7,CASSQEREQYF,TGTGCCAGCAGCCAAGAGCGGGAGCAGTACTTC
-,-,TRBV19,TRBJ2-7,CASSIGGYEQYF,TGTGCCAGTAGTATCGGTGGCTACGAGCAGTACTTC
-,TRBD2,TRBV7-3,TRBJ2-7,CASRWTSGSYEQYF,TGTGCCAGCAGGTGGACTAGCGGGAGTTACGAGCAGTACTTC
few,-,TRBV4-2,TRBJ1-4,CASSQPGRKEKLFF,TGTGCCAGCAGCCAACCCGGCAGGAAGGAAAAACTGTTTTTT
-,-,TRBV5-1,TRBJ2-2,CASSLDRTFTGELFF,TGCGCCAGCAGCTTGGATCGGACGTTCACCGGGGAGCTGTTTTTT
-,-,TRBV9,TRBJ1-2,CASSVEPGFHNGYTF,TGTGCCAGCAGCGTAGAACCGGGGTTTCACAATGGCTACACCTTC
-,-,TRBV5-4,TRBJ1-2,CASSLDSRLDYTF,TGTGCCAGCAGCTTGGACAGCAGATTGGACTACACCTTC
-,-,TRBV9,TRBJ1-1,CASSVASGPRETEAFF,TGTGCCAGCAGCGTAGCTTCGGGGCCCCGAGAAACTGAAGCTTTCTTT
-,TRBD1,TRBV9,TRBJ2-2,CASSQLTGDAGELFF,TGTGCCAGCAGCCAGTTAACAGGGGATGCCGGGGAGCTGTTTTTT
few,-,TRBV9,TRBJ1-4,CASSFSEGFNEKLFF,TGTGCCAGCAGCTTTTCAGAGGGTTTTAATGAAAAACTGTTTTTT
-,-,TRBV18,TRBJ2-5,CASSPPPGAQYF,TGTGCCAGCTCACCCCCCCCAGGGGCCCAGTACTTC